This T cell receptor (beta chain) was profiled in a study of T-cell reconstitution after alpha-beta-depleted transplantation in children. General study points: Reportedly, alpha-beta T cells present about two months post-transplant originated from several hundred expanded clones of graft origin. Most T-cell counts and diversity one year after the transplant came from T cells that were newly produced. In some patients, recipient T cells and intrathymic progenitors surviving conditioning explained high day-60 diversity.

Unique molecular identifiers were used to barcode this TCRbeta library. Using its own MiXCR run on the PCR reads, TCRdb lists one record per CDR3 protein. The table has about 300,000 distinct CDR3 sequences, over 9% seen once; the top ten hold 7.5%. In the case of this clonotype: Its target is unknown. One end of the junction fails to match germline, which may point to a read error.

The V gene's germline CDR1 is SGHTA and CDR2 FQGTGA. This CDR3 comprises 15 residues. The receptor's source is a boy under three years old with acute myeloid leukemia, due to receive a stem cell transplant. Material: PBMCs, obtained before TCRalphabeta/CD19-depleted stem cell transplant. The genes are TRBV7-3 and TRBJ2-7, with 8 bases lining up with TRBD1. In DNA, the CDR3 is TGTGCCAGCAGCGTAACAGGGGGGCTCGTCTACGAGCAGTACTTC. Translating it yields CASSVTGGLVYEQYF.